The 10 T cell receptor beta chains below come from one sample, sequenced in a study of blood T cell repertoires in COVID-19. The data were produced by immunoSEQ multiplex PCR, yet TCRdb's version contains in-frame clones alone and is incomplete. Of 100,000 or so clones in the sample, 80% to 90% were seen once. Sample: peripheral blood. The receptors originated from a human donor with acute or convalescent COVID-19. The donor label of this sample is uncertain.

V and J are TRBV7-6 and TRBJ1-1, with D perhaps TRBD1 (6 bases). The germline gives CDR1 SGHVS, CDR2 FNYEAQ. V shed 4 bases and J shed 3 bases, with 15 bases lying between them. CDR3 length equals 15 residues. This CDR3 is CASSSRGGADTEAFF. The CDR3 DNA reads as TGTGCCAGCAGCTCCCGTGGGGGGGCCGACACTGAAGCTTTCTTT.

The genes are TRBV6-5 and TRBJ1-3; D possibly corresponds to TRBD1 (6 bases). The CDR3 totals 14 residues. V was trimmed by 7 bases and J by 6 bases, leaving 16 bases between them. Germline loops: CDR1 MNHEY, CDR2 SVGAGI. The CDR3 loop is CASKRTAQQNTIYF. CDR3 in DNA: TGTGCCAGCAAAAGGACAGCTCAACAAAACACCATATATTTT.

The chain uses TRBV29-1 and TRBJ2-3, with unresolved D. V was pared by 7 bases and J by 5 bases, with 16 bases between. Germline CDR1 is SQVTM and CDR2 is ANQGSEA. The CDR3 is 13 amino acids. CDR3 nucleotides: TGCAGCGCCCAACGGTACTTTCAAGATACGCAGTATTTT. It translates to CSAQRYFQDTQYF.

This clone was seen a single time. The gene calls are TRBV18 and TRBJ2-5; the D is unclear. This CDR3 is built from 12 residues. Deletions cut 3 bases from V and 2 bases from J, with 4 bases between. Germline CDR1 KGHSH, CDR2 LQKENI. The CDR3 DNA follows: TGTGCCAGCTCACCCCAACAAGAGACCCAGTACTTC. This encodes CASSPQQETQYF.

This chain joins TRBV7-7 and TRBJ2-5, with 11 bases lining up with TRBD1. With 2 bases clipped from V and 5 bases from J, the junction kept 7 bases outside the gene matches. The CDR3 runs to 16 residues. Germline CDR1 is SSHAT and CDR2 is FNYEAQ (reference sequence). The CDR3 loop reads CASSLRGTGGSETQYF. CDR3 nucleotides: TGTGCCAGCAGCTTAAGGGGGACAGGGGGAAGCGAGACCCAGTACTTC.

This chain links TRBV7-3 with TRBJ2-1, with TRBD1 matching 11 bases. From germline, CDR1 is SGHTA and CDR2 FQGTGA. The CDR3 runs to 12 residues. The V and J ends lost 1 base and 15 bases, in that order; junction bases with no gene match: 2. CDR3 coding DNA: TGTGCCAGCAGCTTAATGGGACAGGGGGTGTTCTTC. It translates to CASSLMGQGVFF.

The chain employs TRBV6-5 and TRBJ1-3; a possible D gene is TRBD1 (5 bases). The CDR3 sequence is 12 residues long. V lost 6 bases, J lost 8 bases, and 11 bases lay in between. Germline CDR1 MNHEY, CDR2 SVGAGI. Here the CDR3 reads CASSPAGDTIYF. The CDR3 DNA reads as TGTGCCAGCAGCCCCGCGGGGGACACCATATATTTT.

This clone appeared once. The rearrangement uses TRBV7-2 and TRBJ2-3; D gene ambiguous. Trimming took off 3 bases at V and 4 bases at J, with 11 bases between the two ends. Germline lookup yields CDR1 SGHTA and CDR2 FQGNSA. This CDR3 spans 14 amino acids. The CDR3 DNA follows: TGTGCCAGCAGCTTTACCCAGGTTCCAGATACGCAGTATTTT. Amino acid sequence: CASSFTQVPDTQYF.

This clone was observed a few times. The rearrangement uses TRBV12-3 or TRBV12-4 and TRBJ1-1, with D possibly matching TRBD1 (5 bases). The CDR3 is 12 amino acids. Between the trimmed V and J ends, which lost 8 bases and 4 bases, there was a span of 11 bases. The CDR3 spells CASGGGATEAFF. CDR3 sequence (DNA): TGTGCCAGCGGGGGGGGTGCCACTGAAGCTTTCTTT.

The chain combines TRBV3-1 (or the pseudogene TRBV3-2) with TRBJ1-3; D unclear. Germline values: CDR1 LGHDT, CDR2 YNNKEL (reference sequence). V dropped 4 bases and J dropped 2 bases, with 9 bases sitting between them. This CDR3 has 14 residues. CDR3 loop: CASSLRYTGNTIYF. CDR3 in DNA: TGTGCCAGCAGCCTACGGTATACTGGAAACACCATATATTTT.